These T cell receptor beta chains were read from a single sample in a study of T cell responses to AZD1222 COVID-19 vaccine. The method was immunoSEQ multiplex PCR; TCRdb's version includes in-frame clones alone and lacks a portion of them. Of 150,000 to 200,000 clones listed, 80% to 90% were seen once; the top ten hold 6.9%. The specimen was peripheral blood, collected on day 0 of AZD1222 vaccination. The receptors derive from an adult in good health. Both conserved end residues are part of each CDR3. The D gene is left open where the match is weak. Size is stated for part of the rows, as once, few or many counts, or as a class when the clone is expanded.

V gene	D gene	J gene	clone size	CDR3 DNA	CDR3 protein
TRBV5-1	NA	TRBJ2-5	NA	TGCGCCAGCAGCTTGGGGGTATTGGGGGAGACCCAGTACTTC	CASSLGVLGETQYF
TRBV20-1	NA	TRBJ1-4	NA	TGCAGTGCTAGTTCCAGAACAACTAATGAAAAACTGTTTTTT	CSASSRTTNEKLFF
TRBV5-4	NA	TRBJ1-4	NA	TGTGCCAGCAGCAAACGACAGGCTGCAACTAATGAAAAACTGTTTTTT	CASSKRQAATNEKLFF
TRBV14	NA	TRBJ2-7	NA	TGTGCCAGCAGCCAAGATCTTAGTCCAGGATACTCCTACGAGCAGTACTTC	CASSQDLSPGYSYEQYF
TRBV6-2/TRBV6-3	NA	TRBJ2-5	NA	TGTGCCAGCAGTTACTCGGCGACACGACAAGAGGCCCAGTACTTC	CASSYSATRQEAQYF
TRBV30	NA	TRBJ2-3	once	TGTGCCTGGAGTGTACAAGGGACGCCCACAGATACGCAGTATTTT	CAWSVQGTPTDTQYF
TRBV7-2	TRBD2	TRBJ2-7	NA	TGTGCCAGCAGCTTGGAGCGGGGAGTCACCTACGAGCAGTACTTC	CASSLERGVTYEQYF
TRBV19	TRBD1	TRBJ1-1	NA	TGTGCCAGTAGTGGACGGACAGGGCTCACTTTCTTT	CASSGRTGLTFF
TRBV7-9	TRBD1	TRBJ2-7	NA	TGTGCCAGCAGGAGGGGGACAGGGGTGTACGAGCAGTACTTC	CASRRGTGVYEQYF
TRBV6-5	NA	TRBJ2-2	NA	TGTGCCAGCAGCGCCCCAGGGAAAGGCACCGGGGAGCTGTTTTTT	CASSAPGKGTGELFF
TRBV7-3	NA	TRBJ2-3	NA	TGTGCCAGCAGCCCGACACCTAGCACAGATACGCAGTATTTT	CASSPTPSTDTQYF
TRBV6-5	NA	TRBJ2-1	NA	TGTGCCAGCAGTTACTCGATCGTCCGGGGGGCGAATGAGCAGTTCTTC	CASSYSIVRGANEQFF
TRBV10-1	NA	TRBJ2-7	NA	TGCGCCAGCAGTGTTAGGACTGGAACCTACGAGCAGTACTTC	CASSVRTGTYEQYF
TRBV6-5	NA	TRBJ2-3	NA	TGTGCCAGCAGTTTCTCGGATACGCAGTATTTT	CASSFSDTQYF
TRBV9	NA	TRBJ1-6	NA	TGTGCCAGCAGCGTCCAGGGGAATTCACCCCTCCACTTT	CASSVQGNSPLHF
TRBV5-1	NA	TRBJ1-3	once	TGCGCCAGCAGCTTGGTACCCACTGGAAACACCATATATTTT	CASSLVPTGNTIYF
TRBV29-1	NA	TRBJ1-3	NA	TGCAGCGCGGGGTTGGGGGGAGGCTCTGGAAACACCATATATTTT	CSAGLGGGSGNTIYF
TRBV4-1	TRBD1	TRBJ1-6	NA	TGCGCCAGCAGCCAGACAGGGGGCAATTCACCCCTCCACTTT	CASSQTGGNSPLHF
TRBV19	NA	TRBJ1-3	NA	TGTGCCAGTAGTAGGCAGGGAAACACCATATATTTT	CASSRQGNTIYF
TRBV11-2	NA	TRBJ1-1	NA	TGTGCCAGCACTTCCGGGACACGGAACACTGAAGCTTTCTTT	CASTSGTRNTEAFF
TRBV6-5	NA	TRBJ1-1	NA	TGTGCCAGCAGTTACGGCGGTTCGAGAGCCACTGAAGCTTTCTTT	CASSYGGSRATEAFF
TRBV24-1	NA	TRBJ2-5	NA	TGTGCCACCAGTGATCCCTTACTAGCCCATGAGACCCAGTACTTC	CATSDPLLAHETQYF
TRBV28	NA	TRBJ2-7	NA	TGTGCCAGCAGTGGGGGGTACGAGCAGTACTTC	CASSGGYEQYF
TRBV11-2	TRBD2	TRBJ2-1	NA	TGTGCCAGCAGCTTAGGCGCTAGCGGGACACATGAGCAGTTCTTC	CASSLGASGTHEQFF
TRBV7-2	NA	TRBJ1-2	NA	TGTGCCAGCAGCTTAGCATCCGGGGTGTATGGCTACACCTTC	CASSLASGVYGYTF
TRBV5-1	TRBD1	TRBJ1-1	NA	TGCGCCAGCAGCCCAGGGACAGGGAGGGGGTCCACTGAAGCTTTCTTT	CASSPGTGRGSTEAFF